Presented here are 16 T cell receptor beta chains from one specimen sequenced in a study of graft-versus-host responses after intestinal transplantation. Sequencing used immunoSEQ multiplex PCR; TCRdb keeps in-frame clones, though not all of them. The table has tens of thousands of clones, 70% to 90% seen once. The source was PBMCs, collected 26 days after transplant. These receptors were taken from a human patient who received an intestinal transplant, so some T cells may come from the graft donor.

The chain employs TRBV27 and TRBJ2-5; maybe TRBD2 (5 bases). Trimming stripped 5 bases from V and 2 bases from J, with 15 bases between. CDR3 size: 15 residues. Germline V gives CDR1 MNHEY, CDR2 SMNVEV (reference sequence). The DNA of the CDR3 is TGTGCCAGCAGTCAGACCCCCCGGACTCAAGAGACCCAGTACTTC. Translated, it gives CASSQTPRTQETQYF.

The rearrangement joins TRBV18 to TRBJ2-5, with 9 bases lining up with TRBD1. The J segment lost 4 bases and the V segment lost 3 bases, leaving 3 bases of the junction unmatched. Germline lookup yields CDR1 KGHSH and CDR2 LQKENI. The CDR3 totals 14 residues. Here the CDR3 reads CASSPLDRGETQYF. The CDR3 DNA follows: TGTGCCAGCTCACCCTTGGACAGGGGAGAGACCCAGTACTTC. Variable domain in full (rest from reference TRBV18 and TRBJ2-5): NAGVMQNPRHLVRRRGQEARLRCSPMKGHSHVYWYRQLPEEGLKFMVYLQKENIIDESGMPKERFSAEFPKEGPSILRIQQVVRGDSAAYFCASSPLDRGETQYFGPGTRLLVL.

V and J are TRBV2 and TRBJ2-3, with D perhaps matching TRBD2 (5 bases). V dropped 8 bases and J dropped 2 bases, with 23 bases sitting between them. Germline assignment: CDR1 SNHLY and CDR2 FYNNEI. The CDR3 extends over 17 amino acids. CDR3 residues: CASYYSIRRDYTDTQYF. The CDR3 nucleotides read TGTGCCAGCTACTACTCGATCCGGAGAGACTACACAGATACGCAGTATTTT.

The CDR3 nucleotides read TGTGCCAGCAGTGAAGAGGGGGAAGGCTATGGCTACACCTTC. Its translation is CASSEEGEGYGYTF. V usage is TRBV6-1 and J usage is TRBJ1-2, with TRBD1 as a possible D gene (6 bases). CDR1 is MNHNS, CDR2 SASEGT, per germline. Trimming left V 1 base short and J 4 bases short, with 10 bases between. The CDR3 consists of 14 residues.

The rearrangement joins TRBV28 to TRBJ2-7; 9 bases map to TRBD1. Trimming removed 4 bases from V and 2 bases from J; junction bases left unmatched: 9. The V gene's germline CDR1 is MDHEN and CDR2 SYDVKM. The CDR3 is made up of 16 amino acids. This CDR3 is CASSSTGTGFTYEQYF. CDR3 coding DNA: TGTGCCAGCAGTTCTACCGGGACAGGGTTTACCTACGAGCAGTACTTC.

V gene TRBV19 combines with J gene TRBJ2-2, with 11 bases matching TRBD2. The CDR3 is made up of 17 amino acids. Germline CDR1 is LNHDA and CDR2 is SQIVND (reference sequence). With 1 base clipped from V and 8 bases from J, the junction kept 9 bases outside the gene matches. The CDR3 nucleotides read TGTGCCAGTAGTATAGTCCCCCCTAGCGGGGGGTCGGGGGAGCTGTTTTTT. Translation: CASSIVPPSGGSGELFF.

The genes are TRBV6-1 and TRBJ1-6; 9 nucleotides line up with TRBD1. The germline gives CDR1 MNHNS, CDR2 SASEGT. This CDR3 spans 14 amino acids. Trimming took 4 bases from V and 8 from J; bases not matched to a gene: 3. CDR3 loop: CASSGDREHSPLHF. The DNA for the CDR3 is TGTGCCAGCAGTGGGGACAGGGAGCATTCACCCCTCCACTTT.

The chain recombines TRBV30 with TRBJ1-2; no clear D. The CDR3 loop spans 11 amino acids. V lost 3 bases to trimming and J lost 4 bases, with 6 bases between them. Germline V gives CDR1 GTSNPN, CDR2 SVGIG (reference sequence). The CDR3 here is CAWSGSYGYTF. The CDR3 nucleotides read TGTGCCTGGAGCGGGTCCTATGGCTACACCTTC.

The rearrangement links TRBV2 to TRBJ2-2, with 8 bases that match TRBD2. Unmatched junction bases numbered 15, after V lost 4 bases and J lost 5 bases. The CDR3 has 18 residues. Looked up from germline, CDR1 is SNHLY and CDR2 is FYNNEI. Here the CDR3 DNA reads TGTGCCAGCAGTGTTGCGATGTGGGGAGCGGGGGAAACCGGGGAGCTGTTTTTT. This gives the protein CASSVAMWGAGETGELFF.

The gene calls are TRBV7-9 and TRBJ2-3; TRBD2 matches 11 bases. Trimming removed 4 bases from V and 2 bases from J; junction bases left unmatched: 5. Germline values: CDR1 SEHNR, CDR2 FQNEAQ (reference sequence). The CDR3 is made up of 16 amino acids. DNA for the CDR3: TGTGCCAGCAGCTCCAGACTAGCGGGGACCACAGATACGCAGTATTTT. Amino acids: CASSSRLAGTTDTQYF.

The chain carries TRBV6-5 and TRBJ1-6, with no clear D. This CDR3 is 15 amino acids long. The germline CDR1 and CDR2 sequences are MNHEY and SVGAGI. Deletions cut 0 bases from V and 7 bases from J, with 10 bases between. The CDR3 DNA follows: TGTGCCAGCAGTTACTCGGCAGGCCGAAATTCACCCCTCCACTTT. Its translation: CASSYSAGRNSPLHF.

This chain uses TRBV28 with TRBJ1-1; TRBD1 matches at 7 bases. V gave up 5 bases and J gave up 0 bases; unmatched junction bases: 3. The CDR3 sequence is 14 residues long. Germline CDR1 is MDHEN and CDR2 is SYDVKM. This chain's CDR3 is CASSGTELNTEAFF. CDR3 bases: TGTGCCAGCAGTGGGACAGAGCTGAACACTGAAGCTTTCTTT. Full variable domain (rest looked up from reference TRBV28 and TRBJ1-1): DVKVTQSSRYLVKRTGEKVFLECVQDMDHENMFWYRQDPGLGLRLIYFSYDVKMKEKGDIPEGYSVSREKKERFSLILESASTNQTSMYLCASSGTELNTEAFFGQGTRLTVV.

The J gene is TRBJ2-4, the V gene TRBV2; D perhaps matches TRBD2 (5 bases). The ends were cut back, 7 bases at V and 0 bases at J, with 13 bases in the middle. The CDR3 runs 15 residues. Germline V gene sequence: CDR1 SNHLY, CDR2 FYNNEI. The CDR3 protein is CASTDLDLAKNIQYF. The DNA of the CDR3 is TGTGCCAGCACTGACCTGGACTTAGCCAAAAACATTCAGTACTTC.

The CDR3 DNA follows: TGTGCCAGTTCGGAAAAGACAGGGGGCTATGGCTACACCTTC. This gives the protein CASSEKTGGYGYTF. This chain joins TRBV19 and TRBJ1-2; 9 nucleotides agree with TRBD1. V shed 8 bases, J shed 4 bases, and the junction held 8 bases outside the gene matches. Germline values: CDR1 LNHDA, CDR2 SQIVND (reference sequence). This CDR3 contains 14 residues.

J is TRBJ1-4 and V is TRBV5-1; D is possibly TRBD1 (6 bases). The CDR3 length is 14 residues. V lost 0 bases and J 8 bases, leaving 11 bases between the germline ends. Germline CDR1 SGHRS, CDR2 YFSETQ. For the CDR3, the DNA is TGCGCCAGCAGCTTGGTCCGGGGACAAGAAAAACTGTTTTTT. Translation gives CASSLVRGQEKLFF.

The chain recombines TRBV18 with TRBJ2-1, with D perhaps TRBD1 (6 bases). Trimming left V 6 bases short and J 2 bases short, with 17 bases between. The CDR3 is 16 residues long. CDR1 is KGHSH, CDR2 LQKENI, per germline. CDR3 sequence (DNA): TGTGCCAGCTCCCCCGACCGGGACAAGCCCTACAATGAGCAGTTCTTC. The encoded protein is CASSPDRDKPYNEQFF.